This T cell receptor beta chain was identified during a study of T cells expressing NK-cell markers. On the study more broadly: Sequenced donors, eight in total, included seven who were HCMV-seropositive and one who was seronegative. Study observations and caveats: A range of roughly 1.0-8% of CD8+ T cells consisted of dominant NKG2C+ clonotypes in 5 to 7 donors. These clonotypes additionally ranked first within the CD3+CD56-NKG2C+ fraction of a few donors.

Note on this clonotype: Its specificity is unknown.

Production of TCR beta cDNA relied on 5'RACE template switching with UMIs. TCRdb reworked the 5' RACE reads into one entry per CDR3 protein, no DNA. There are thousands of distinct CDR3 sequences in the sample, with roughly 57% held by the top ten. The CDR3 totals 15 residues. Looked up from germline, CDR1 is MNHNS and CDR2 is SASEGT. The V gene is TRBV6-1, the J gene TRBJ2-7; TCRdb returns TRBD1, unconfirmable since there is no DNA. The sequenced material came from blood T cells: a sorted CD56 or NKG2C T cell subset, CD4+ or CD8+ T cells, or bulk PBMC T cells (not recorded which). The clonotype was recovered from a man aged 18-70 years in good health. This CDR3 is CASSESQGAAYEQYF.